Listed below are T cell receptor beta chains from one sample, sequenced in a study of blood T cells in healthy people across ages. TCRdb ran MiXCR on the 5' RACE reads and lists one entry per CDR3 protein. The repertoire holds roughly 1.7 million distinct CDR3 sequences, with about 31% as singletons. The sequenced sample was blood. These TCRs come from a woman younger than 45 in good health. CDR3s include the opening cysteine and the closing phenylalanine or tryptophan. The D gene is left open where the match is weak. The size entry is marked missing in some rows and otherwise reads once, few, many or a size class.

>TRBD1|TRBJ1-5|-|TRBV12-3/TRBV12-4|16
TGTGCCAGCAGTCAAGGGACAGGCCATAGCAATCAGCCCCAGCATTTT
CASSQGTGHSNQPQHF
>-|TRBJ2-3|-|TRBV21-1|17
TGTGCCAGCAGCAGGACTAGCGGGGGGACGGGAACAGATACGCAGTATTTT
CASSRTSGGTGTDTQYF
>-|TRBJ1-2|-|TRBV18|16
TGTGCCAGCTCACCAACGACGGAAAGGGCTAACTATGGCTACACCTTC
CASSPTTERANYGYTF
>TRBD1|TRBJ2-7|-|TRBV5-1|15
TGCGCCAGCGGAGAGACAGGGTCGGGACCTCTCGAGCAGTACTTC
CASGETGSGPLEQYF
>TRBD1|TRBJ2-6|few|TRBV7-9|18
TGTGCCAGCAGCCCACCCGGGACAGGGAGATGGCGGGCCAACGTCCTGACTTTC
CASSPPGTGRWRANVLTF
>-|TRBJ2-7|few|TRBV11-2|15
TGTGCCAGCAGCCCCCCCTGGGTACCCACACACGAGCAGTACTTC
CASSPPWVPTHEQYF
>TRBD2|TRBJ2-7|-|TRBV7-2|16
TGTGCCAGCAGCCGAAAGGCGGGAGGTAGCGCCCACGAGCAGTACTTC
CASSRKAGGSAHEQYF
>-|TRBJ2-1|few|TRBV14|14
TGTGCCAGTAGCGCAGCATCCTCCTTCAATGAGCAGTTCTTC
CASSAASSFNEQFF
>-|TRBJ1-5|-|TRBV6-6|14
TGTGCCAGCGCGGTGGTGGGGAGCAATCAGCCCCAGCATTTT
CASAVVGSNQPQHF
>-|TRBJ2-5|-|TRBV6-2/TRBV6-3|16
TGTGCCAGCAGTTACTCCTTAGTTGGAGGCCAAGAGACCCAGTACTTC
CASSYSLVGGQETQYF
>TRBD1|TRBJ2-7|many|TRBV5-1|16
TGCGCCAGCAGCCTGAGGGGGCCCTCCCAACTCTACGAGCAGTACTTC
CASSLRGPSQLYEQYF
>TRBD2|TRBJ2-7|few|TRBV3-1|19
TGTGCCAGCAGCCAAGTAGGACTAGCGGGCGTCCGATCAACCTACGAGCAGTACTTC
CASSQVGLAGVRSTYEQYF
>-|TRBJ2-4|many|TRBV29-1|11
TGCAGCGGGCTGAACCGGGACACTCAGTACTTC
CSGLNRDTQYF
>TRBD1|TRBJ1-1|-|TRBV9|16
TGTGCCAGCAGCGAGGGACAGGGCATAATGAACACTGAAGCTTTCTTT
CASSEGQGIMNTEAFF